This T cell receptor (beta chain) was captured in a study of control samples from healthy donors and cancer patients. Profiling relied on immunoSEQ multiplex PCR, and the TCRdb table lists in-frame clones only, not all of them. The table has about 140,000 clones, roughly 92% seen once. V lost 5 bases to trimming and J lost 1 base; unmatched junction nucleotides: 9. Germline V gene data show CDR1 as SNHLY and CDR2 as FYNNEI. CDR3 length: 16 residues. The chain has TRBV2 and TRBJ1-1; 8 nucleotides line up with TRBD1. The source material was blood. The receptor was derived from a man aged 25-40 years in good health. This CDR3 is CASSHWWGQANTEAFF. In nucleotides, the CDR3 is TGTGCCAGCAGTCACTGGTGGGGACAGGCGAACACTGAAGCTTTCTTT.